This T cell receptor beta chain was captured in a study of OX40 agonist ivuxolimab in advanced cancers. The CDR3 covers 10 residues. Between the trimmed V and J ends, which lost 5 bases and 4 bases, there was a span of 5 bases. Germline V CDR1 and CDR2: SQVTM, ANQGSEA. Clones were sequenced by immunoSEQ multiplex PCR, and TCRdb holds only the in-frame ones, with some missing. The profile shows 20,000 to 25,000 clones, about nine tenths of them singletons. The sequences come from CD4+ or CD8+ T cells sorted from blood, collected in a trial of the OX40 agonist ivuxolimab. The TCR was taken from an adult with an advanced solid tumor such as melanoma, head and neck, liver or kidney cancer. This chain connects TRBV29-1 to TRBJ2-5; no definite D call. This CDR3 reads CSVTRETQYF. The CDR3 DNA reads TGCAGCGTTACACGAGAGACCCAGTACTTC.